Presented here are 22 T cell receptor beta chains from one specimen sequenced in a study of blood T cells in healthy people across ages. Combining a sample-barcoded 5' primer with a J-beta primer mix, a second PCR ran for roughly 7 to 12 cycles. TCRdb reprocessed the 5' RACE reads via MiXCR and lists one record per CDR3 protein. The repertoire holds roughly 2 million distinct CDR3 sequences, around 50% seen once, with around 2.1% in the top ten. Sequencing used blood. The receptor set was obtained from a woman in her thirties or forties in good health.

This chain joins TRBV29-1 and TRBJ2-5; D is unresolved. Germline V gene data show CDR1 as SQVTM and CDR2 as ANQGSEA. V lost 4 bases, J lost 2 bases, and 8 bases lay in between. The CDR3 is made up of 12 amino acids. This chain's CDR3 is CSVVQYQETQYF. CDR3 sequence (DNA): TGCAGCGTTGTTCAATATCAAGAGACCCAGTACTTC.

This clonotype was observed a handful of times. The V gene is TRBV7-2, the J gene TRBJ1-2; D gene ambiguous. Trimming stripped 1 base from V and 7 bases from J, with 16 bases between. The CDR3 runs to 15 residues. Germline assignment: CDR1 SGHTA and CDR2 FQGNSA. CDR3 DNA sequence: TGTGCCAGCAGCTTAGGGACGACCAAATTGCGTGGCTACACCTTC. Its protein is CASSLGTTKLRGYTF.

The rearrangement uses TRBV5-5 and TRBJ2-5; D may be TRBD1 (5 bases). The V and J ends lost 3 bases and 5 bases respectively, with 11 bases between them. The CDR3 spans 13 residues. Germline CDR1 is SGHKS and CDR2 is YYEKEE (reference sequence). The CDR3, as DNA: TGTGCCAGCAGCTGGAAGGCAGGGGAGACCCAGTACTTC. Translation: CASSWKAGETQYF.

CDR3 bases: TGTGCCTCGGGGGGGAGGGATTACACAGATACGCAGTATTTT. It encodes CASGGRDYTDTQYF. The V call is TRBV24-1, the J call TRBJ2-3; 8 nucleotides match TRBD2. The CDR3 sequence is 14 residues long. Germline CDR1 is KGHDR and CDR2 is SFDVKD. The ends lost 12 bases at V and 2 bases at J; junction bases unmatched: 9.

V and J are TRBV28 and TRBJ1-4; D is uncertain. V was shortened by 6 bases and J by 10 bases, with 15 bases between the two germline ends. CDR1 is MDHEN, CDR2 SYDVKM, per germline. This CDR3 has 13 amino acids. The CDR3 DNA reads TGTGCCAGCAGCTCTCGGGTTTATGGAAAACTGTTTTTT. Amino acids: CASSSRVYGKLFF.

There are a few counts of this clonotype. The chain joins TRBV29-1 to TRBJ2-7; D is uncertain. This CDR3 region has 11 residues. From germline, CDR1 is SQVTM and CDR2 ANQGSEA. Trimming removed 7 bases from V and 3 bases from J, with 10 bases in between. For the CDR3, the DNA is TGCAGCGGAAGGCAGAACTACGAGCAGTACTTC. It encodes CSGRQNYEQYF.

This clonotype has only a few counts. This sequence joins TRBV7-2 and TRBJ2-5, with TRBD2 identical over 9 bases. Germline V lookup: CDR1 SGHTA, CDR2 FQGNSA. With 5 bases clipped from V and 4 bases from J, the junction kept 5 bases outside the gene matches. The CDR3 runs 14 residues. CDR3 bases: TGTGCCAGCAGCGAAAGGCGGGGGGGAGAGACCCAGTACTTC. It is translated as CASSERRGGETQYF.

This chain uses TRBV9 with TRBJ2-1; D possibly corresponds to TRBD2 (7 bases). Germline V gene lookup returns CDR1 SGDLS and CDR2 YYNGEE. This CDR3 spans 15 amino acids. V was clipped by 0 bases and J by 8 bases, with 15 bases between them. The CDR3 region has the DNA TGTGCCAGCAGCGTAGAGGGGGGGCCGATATATGAGCAGTTCTTC. It specifies CASSVEGGPIYEQFF.

This clonotype was seen a handful of times. CDR3 sequence: CSARDIGDGYTF. The CDR3 DNA follows: TGCAGTGCTAGAGATATAGGCGATGGCTACACCTTC. The rearrangement joins TRBV20-1 to TRBJ1-2, with D uncertain. CDR3 length: 12 amino acids. Looked up from germline, CDR1 is DFQATT and CDR2 is SNEGSKA (reference sequence). V shed 0 bases and J shed 6 bases, with 8 bases lying between them.

This rearrangement joins TRBV11-1 to TRBJ2-6; 7 bases agree with TRBD1. Germline CDR1 reads SGHAT; CDR2 reads FQDESV (reference sequence). The length of the CDR3 is 17 residues. Germline trimming cut 6 bases from V and 2 bases from J; bases unmatched to any gene: 10. The CDR3 sequence is CASRPGTVGPGANVLTF. The CDR3 bases are TGTGCCAGCAGACCCGGGACAGTGGGCCCTGGGGCCAACGTCCTGACTTTC.

The rearrangement uses TRBV12-3 or TRBV12-4 and TRBJ1-6; 7 bases match TRBD1. V was clipped by 5 bases and J by 0 bases; unmatched bases: 7. The length of the CDR3 is 17 residues. CDR3 amino acids: CASSDPDRSSYNSPLHF. The CDR3 region has the DNA TGTGCCAGCAGTGACCCGGACAGGAGCTCCTATAATTCACCCCTCCACTTT.

This rearrangement joins TRBV6-5 to TRBJ2-1; maybe TRBD2 (5 bases). The CDR3 consists of 12 residues. CDR1 is MNHEY, CDR2 SVGAGI, per germline. V lost 2 bases to trimming and J lost 12 bases, with 11 bases between them. The CDR3 spells CASSYTLGRQFF. CDR3 DNA sequence: TGTGCCAGCAGTTACACACTAGGCAGGCAGTTCTTC.

The chain uses TRBV29-1 and TRBJ2-7; possibly TRBD1 or TRBD2 for D (6 bases each). Per the germline V gene, CDR1 is SQVTM and CDR2 is ANQGSEA. Trimming left V 5 bases short and J 3 bases short, with 17 bases between. CDR3 length: 14 amino acids. DNA for the CDR3: TGCAGCGTTAGTGTGGGGGGCAAGATCTACGAGCAGTACTTC. This codes for CSVSVGGKIYEQYF.

In its sample, this clonotype was seen a few times. V and J are TRBV20-1 and TRBJ2-1, with D maybe TRBD2 (6 bases). The CDR3 extends over 16 amino acids. Trimming removed 1 base from V and 4 bases from J, with 17 bases in between. Germline CDR1 and CDR2: DFQATT and SNEGSKA (reference sequence). The chain's CDR3 is CSARARGERLYNEQFF. Written as DNA, the CDR3 is TGCAGTGCTAGAGCCCGCGGGGAGCGGCTTTACAATGAGCAGTTCTTC.

This clonotype was counted a few times. The V and J genes are TRBV4-1 and TRBJ2-4; weak D call: TRBD2 (5 bases). The CDR3 runs 19 residues. V was pared by 2 bases and J by 0 bases, with 20 bases between. The germline V gene has CDR1 MGHRA and CDR2 YSYEKL. The CDR3 DNA reads TGCGCCAGCAGCCAATCCGGAGGCCGTCTAGTCCAAGCCAAAAACATTCAGTACTTC. It encodes CASSQSGGRLVQAKNIQYF.

Remarks on this clonotype: A read error may be the cause here, since a much bigger clone is one base away. This rearrangement joins TRBV4-3 to TRBJ2-7, with 12 bases fitting TRBD1. The CDR3 has 14 residues. Looked up from germline, CDR1 is LGHNA and CDR2 is YSLEER. CDR3 protein: CASSPGQGASEQYF. CDR3 DNA: TGTGCCAGCAGTCCGGGACAGGGGGCCTCCGAGCAGTACTTC.

This clonotype was seen a handful of times. V gene TRBV20-1 combines with J gene TRBJ2-3; no clear D gene. Germline CDR1 reads DFQATT; CDR2 reads SNEGSKA (reference sequence). The CDR3 contains 12 residues. The V end lost 3 bases, the J end lost 6 bases, and 10 bases lay between the germline ends. The DNA of the CDR3 is TGCAGTGCTAGTTCCGGTCTGGATACGCAGTATTTT. It translates to CSASSGLDTQYF.

V is TRBV20-1 and J is TRBJ2-5; D gene ambiguous. Trimming stripped 7 bases from V and 5 bases from J, with 14 bases between. From germline, CDR1 is DFQATT and CDR2 SNEGSKA (reference sequence). The CDR3 contains 12 residues. The CDR3 region is CSVRSQTETQYF. For the CDR3, the DNA is TGCAGTGTTCGCTCCCAAACGGAGACCCAGTACTTC.

This clonotype was observed a handful of times. The DNA for the CDR3 is TGTGCCAGCAGAGCAGGGAGGGGGCCCCTTCCAGACCCGCAGTATTTT. Protein product: CASRAGRGPLPDPQYF. V usage is TRBV25-1 and J usage is TRBJ2-3, with D perhaps TRBD1 or TRBD2 (7 bases each). Germline values: CDR1 MGHDK, CDR2 SYGVNS. This CDR3 comprises 16 residues. Trimming pared 6 bases from V and 10 bases from J, leaving 26 bases between.

The genes are TRBV5-1 and TRBJ1-2; D is ambiguous. Trimming removed 0 bases at V and 8 bases at J, with 11 bases between. The CDR3 has 13 residues. Germline V gene lookup returns CDR1 SGHRS and CDR2 YFSETQ. The CDR3 is CASSLEPPNGYTF. The CDR3 coding sequence is TGCGCCAGCAGCTTGGAACCCCCAAACGGCTACACCTTC.

With regard to this clonotype: The junction does not match germline at one end; this may be a read error. This chain links TRBV5-1 with TRBJ2-3; D is unclear. Germline assignment: CDR1 SGHRS and CDR2 YFSETQ. This CDR3 comprises 13 residues. This CDR3 reads CAGREYQTDTQYF. The CDR3 DNA follows: TGCGCCGGCAGAGAGTATCAAACTGATACGCAGTATTTT.

The chain employs TRBV7-9 and TRBJ2-7; 7 nucleotides match TRBD2. Per germline, CDR1 SEHNR and CDR2 FQNEAQ (reference sequence). There are 14 residues in the CDR3. With V trimmed by 6 bases and J by 2 bases, 7 bases remained unmatched. CDR3 residues: CASRTGTTPYEQYF. CDR3 coding DNA: TGTGCCAGCAGGACCGGGACTACCCCCTACGAGCAGTACTTC.